This T cell receptor (beta chain) appears in the sequencing data of a study of blood T cell repertoires in COVID-19. Overall study: Sites in the United States, Italy and Spain provided acute and convalescent COVID-19 samples. From T cells, B-cell-depleted T cells, or PBMCs came the material, which was cDNA or gDNA.

As processed by the authors: Estimation of nucleated cell counts relied on the amplification of reference gene primers. The method was immunoSEQ multiplex PCR; TCRdb's version includes in-frame clones alone and lacks a portion of them. V and J calls and clone size are given by that table; D and trimming were obtained from the DNA. Here the sample spans approximately 68,000 clones, over 75% being singletons. Trimming shortened V by 6 bases and J by 4 bases, and 7 bases separated the two germline ends. The CDR3 contains 13 residues. Per germline, CDR1 ENHRY and CDR2 SYGVKD. V gene TRBV10-3 combines with J gene TRBJ1-6, with D maybe TRBD1 (6 bases). Source material: peripheral blood. The clonotype originates from a man between 65 and 80 years old with active or convalescent COVID-19. CDR3 loop: CAIRDSYNSPLHF. DNA of the CDR3: TGTGCCATCAGGGACAGTTATAATTCACCCCTCCACTTT.